This TCR beta chain was sequenced in a study of GPR56 and killer-like receptors on CD4 memory cells (dated by TCRdb to about 2019). In the study overall: It was proposed in the study that human CD4+ memory T-cell differentiation and cytokine production potential are marked by progressive acquisition of KLRB1, KLRG1, GPR56 and then KLRF1. The healthy blood donors were described in the study as age-matched to the liver disease patients, whose median age was roughly 70 years. What the work shows at the level of the full study, not this receptor alone: Overlap of TCR repertoires was especially pronounced between late populations 4 and 5, and partly extended to population 3. Diversity and similarity analyses were restricted to the 100 most expanded clones per population rather than full repertoires. The authors took the finding that clones dominating late populations 4 and 5 were also present in early populations 1 and 2 as evidence for linear differentiation. Clonal frequency started low in the marker-negative population and rose progressively along the proposed pathway, while TCRbeta diversity decreased accordingly.

TCRdb lists the instrument as Illumina HiSeq 2500. The recombined TCRbeta locus was amplified by a previously published PCR protocol to build sequencing libraries. In the source study's methods: Any read whose average quality score fell below 30 was discarded, and IMSEQ was used to process the reads that remained. Each clonotype was defined by the combination of Vbeta gene, Jbeta gene and CDR3 amino acid sequence. Repertoire overlap between populations was quantified with the Morisita-Horn index computed on the top 100 expanded clones. Renyi diversity profiles calculated on the top 100 expanded clones were used to evaluate clonal diversity. TCRdb reprocessed the reads into one record per CDR3 protein sequence, lacking DNA. These V and J calls derive from TCRdb rather than the authors' analysis. This sample's records show approximately 3,300 distinct CDR3 sequences. In total, the top ten clones hold about 5.2% of the sample.

Five KLR/GPR56-defined CD4+ populations were enriched by fluorescence-activated cell sorting before TCRbeta sequencing. To test a linear memory differentiation pathway, TCRbeta repertoires were sequenced from five CD4+ T-cell subsets defined by expression of KLRB1, KLRG1, GPR56 and KLRF1. TCR-sequenced cells came from peripheral blood of healthy control individuals, reported as five donors in the TCRbeta analysis figure. Heparinized peripheral blood was collected and all samples were processed within one hour of retrieval. To isolate peripheral blood mononuclear cells, blood was diluted 1:2 in PBS and put through Biocoll density gradient centrifugation at room temperature. Before flow sorting, freshly isolated PBMCs underwent magnetic sorting with anti-CD4 MicroBeads to enrich CD4+ T cells. A BD FACSAria II was used to sort CD4+ T cells enriched from PBMCs of healthy donors according to marker expression. Surface staining used anti-KLRB1 clone 191B8, anti-KLRF1 clone 4A4.D10 and anti-KLRG1 clone REA261 antibodies from Miltenyi Biotec.

Notes on this clonotype: Its antigen specificity is not known.

The CDR3 measures 22 amino acids from cysteine to phenylalanine. The coding DNA is unavailable. The specimen was memory CD4+ T cells from blood. The sequence was obtained from a human donor in good health. This sequence uses TRBV12-3 or TRBV12-4 and TRBJ2-3; with no DNA, the TCRdb D assignment of TRBD1 cannot be verified. For the CDR3, the sequence is CASSLPHGPSGGGAEPLDTQYF.